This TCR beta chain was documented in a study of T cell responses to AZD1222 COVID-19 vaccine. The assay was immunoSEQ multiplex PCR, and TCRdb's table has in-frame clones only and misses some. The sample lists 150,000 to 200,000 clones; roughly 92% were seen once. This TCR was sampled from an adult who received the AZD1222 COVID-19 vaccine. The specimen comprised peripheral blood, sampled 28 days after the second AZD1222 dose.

The CDR3 DNA is TGTGCCAGCAGCGAACAGGGAGAGGGTCAGCCCCAGCATTTT. It translates to CASSEQGEGQPQHF. V gene TRBV7-6 combines with J gene TRBJ1-5; weak D call: TRBD1 (6 bases). CDR3 size: 14 residues. The germline gives CDR1 SGHVS, CDR2 FNYEAQ. With 5 bases removed from V and 6 bases from J, the gap between germline ends came to 14 bases.